This T cell receptor beta chain stems from a study of shared T cell receptors in the human thymus. This clone occurred once. This CDR3 is 20 amino acids long. Losses at the gene ends were 0 bases for V and 4 bases for J; bases not matched to a gene: 12. Germline loops: CDR1 LGHNA, CDR2 YSLEER. Method: immunoSEQ multiplex PCR; TCRdb's copy keeps in-frame clones and lacks some. The table lists tens of thousands of clones, 90% to 95% of them singletons. This chain uses TRBV4-3 with TRBJ2-2, with 12 bases that match TRBD2. This TCR came from a human donor. Sequencing was done on a sample of thymocytes. The CDR3 DNA sequence: TGCGCCAGCAGCCAAGATTCGGGACGGCCGGGACTAGCGGGCACCGGGGAGCTGTTTTTT. Its translation is CASSQDSGRPGLAGTGELFF.